Following are 18 T cell receptor beta chains from one sample sequenced in a study of blood T cell repertoires in COVID-19. TCRdb's copy holds only in-frame clones and misses some; the assay was immunoSEQ multiplex PCR. Among about 250,000 clones, 83% were seen once, and the ten largest hold 5.7%. Sequences were obtained from peripheral blood. Receptors originate from a man of 80 years or more with acute or convalescent COVID-19.

This chain connects TRBV19 to TRBJ2-1; 8 nucleotides align to TRBD2. This CDR3 region has 14 residues. Germline assignment: CDR1 LNHDA and CDR2 SQIVND (reference sequence). After removal of 7 bases from V and 9 bases from J, the junction contained 11 bases not matched to a gene. This chain's CDR3 is CASTPGGVQGEQFF. CDR3 bases: TGTGCCAGTACCCCCGGGGGGGTACAGGGTGAGCAGTTCTTC. The whole variable domain, remainder taken from reference TRBV19 and TRBJ2-1, is DGGITQSPKYLFRKEGQNVTLSCEQNLNHDAMYWYRQDPGQGLRLIYYSQIVNDFQKGDIAEGYSVSREKKESFPLTVTSAQKNPTAFYLCASTPGGVQGEQFFGPGTRLTVL.

The genes are TRBV5-8 and TRBJ2-7; D remains ambiguous. The CDR3 covers 11 residues. Germline loops: CDR1 SGHTS, CDR2 YDEGEE. V dropped 0 bases and J dropped 11 bases, with 9 bases sitting between them. The CDR3 reads CASSLGQNKYF. CDR3 nucleotides: TGTGCCAGCAGCTTGGGGCAGAACAAGTACTTC. Supplemented by reference TRBV5-8 and TRBJ2-7, the full variable domain reads EAGVTQSPTHLIKTRGQQATLRCSPISGHTSVYWYQQALGLGLQFLLWYDEGEERNRGNFPPRFSGRQFPNYSSELNVNALELEDSALYLCASSLGQNKYFGPGTRLTVT.

Here the CDR3 reads CASSVEGSGTEAFF. DNA for the CDR3: TGCGCCAGCAGCGTAGAGGGTAGCGGGACTGAAGCTTTCTTT. The chain joins TRBV5-1 to TRBJ1-1; D not resolved. Germline V gene data show CDR1 as SGHRS and CDR2 as YFSETQ. The CDR3 runs 14 residues. V was trimmed by 4 bases and J by 5 bases, leaving 15 bases between them.

The chain combines TRBV5-1 with TRBJ1-3; 7 positions agree with TRBD1. The trim removed 0 bases at V and 0 bases at J, leaving 3 bases unmatched. Germline V lookup: CDR1 SGHRS, CDR2 YFSETQ. The CDR3 contains 16 residues. The CDR3 spells CASSLGGQHSGNTIYF. The CDR3 nucleotides are TGCGCCAGCAGCTTGGGGGGACAGCACTCTGGAAACACCATATATTTT.

The chain uses TRBV28 and TRBJ1-2; D perhaps matches TRBD1 (6 bases). Germline V lookup: CDR1 MDHEN, CDR2 SYDVKM. The CDR3 is 12 residues long. Trimming removed 6 bases at V and 7 bases at J, with 12 bases between. Here the CDR3 reads CASSGTTSGYTF. CDR3 in DNA: TGTGCCAGCAGCGGGACAACTAGTGGCTACACCTTC.

Many counts were recorded for this clone. The chain links TRBV6-5 to TRBJ2-7; 10 bases map to TRBD1. After removal of 5 bases from V and 3 bases from J, the junction contained 4 bases not matched to a gene. The CDR3 length is 14 residues. Germline V lookup: CDR1 MNHEY, CDR2 SVGAGI. The CDR3: CASSSRDRGYEQYF. As DNA, the CDR3 is TGTGCCAGCAGTAGTAGGGACAGGGGCTACGAGCAGTACTTC.

A word on this clone: One end of the junction is discordant with germline, which a read error may explain. The rearrangement joins TRBV19 to TRBJ2-7, with TRBD2 identical over 9 bases. This CDR3 region has 14 residues. Germline values: CDR1 LNHDA, CDR2 SQIVND (reference sequence). The DNA for the CDR3 is TGTGCCAGTAGTCTCGGCGGGAGGGCCTATGAGCAGTACTTC. The encoded protein is CASSLGGRAYEQYF. The entire variable domain, with the rest obtained from reference TRBV19 and TRBJ2-7, is as follows: DGGITQSPKYLFRKEGQNVTLSCEQNLNHDAMYWYRQDPGQGLRLIYYSQIVNDFQKGDIAEGYSVSREKKESFPLTVTSAQKNPTAFYLCASSLGGRAYEQYFGPGTRLTVT.

CDR3 sequence: CSASAGLAGGPYQETQYF. The CDR3 DNA is TGCAGTGCTAGTGCGGGACTAGCGGGGGGACCGTACCAAGAGACCCAGTACTTC. This chain links TRBV20-1 with TRBJ2-5, with 15 bases fitting TRBD2. V trimming: 3 bases; J trimming: 0 bases; junction bases outside the gene matches: 8. Germline V gene data show CDR1 as DFQATT and CDR2 as SNEGSKA (reference sequence). This CDR3 is built from 18 residues.

The chain joins TRBV19 to TRBJ2-7; 8 nucleotides align to TRBD2. Germline V CDR1 and CDR2: LNHDA, SQIVND (reference sequence). The V gene end was trimmed by 6 bases and the J gene end by 2 bases; junction bases not matched to a gene: 15. The CDR3 is made up of 17 amino acids. CDR3 loop: CASSSPTSGAGPYEQYF. The CDR3 DNA reads as TGTGCCAGTAGCAGCCCAACTAGCGGCGCGGGGCCCTACGAGCAGTACTTC. Complete variable domain (other parts from reference TRBV19 and TRBJ2-7): DGGITQSPKYLFRKEGQNVTLSCEQNLNHDAMYWYRQDPGQGLRLIYYSQIVNDFQKGDIAEGYSVSREKKESFPLTVTSAQKNPTAFYLCASSSPTSGAGPYEQYFGPGTRLTVT.

The chain uses TRBV6-5 and TRBJ1-5, with no clear D. Germline CDR1 reads MNHEY; CDR2 reads SVGAGI. V lost 3 bases and J 4 bases, leaving 10 bases between the germline ends. CDR3 length equals 14 residues. CDR3 sequence: CASSYSGNNQPQHF. The DNA for the CDR3 is TGTGCCAGCAGTTATTCGGGAAATAATCAGCCCCAGCATTTT.

The chain links TRBV11-2 to TRBJ2-1, with 8 bases that match TRBD1. There are 18 residues in the CDR3. The germline gives CDR1 SGHAT, CDR2 FQNNGV. V gave up 1 base and J gave up 0 bases; unmatched junction bases: 8. The CDR3 loop reads CASSLVASGGFSYNEQFF. The CDR3 nucleotides are TGTGCCAGCAGCTTAGTGGCATCAGGGGGCTTCTCCTACAATGAGCAGTTCTTC.

This clone was seen a single time. The chain combines TRBV5-5 with TRBJ2-5; TRBD1 aligns across 8 bases. In germline, CDR1 is SGHKS, CDR2 YYEKEE (reference sequence). There are 14 residues in the CDR3. The V and J ends lost 2 bases and 8 bases, in that order; junction bases with no gene match: 8. Here the CDR3 reads CASSLGDRPVTQYF. In DNA form, the CDR3 reads TGTGCCAGCAGCTTAGGGGACAGGCCCGTCACCCAGTACTTC.

This clone has just one count. This chain links TRBV2 with TRBJ2-1; possibly TRBD1 for D (6 bases). Trimming cost V 7 bases and J 4 bases, with 17 bases left between them. The V gene's germline CDR1 is SNHLY and CDR2 FYNNEI. The CDR3 sequence is 15 residues long. The CDR3 region has the DNA TGTGCCAGCACAATACAGGGCGGTTCGTACAATGAGCAGTTCTTC. This sequence encodes CASTIQGGSYNEQFF. The complete variable domain, with remaining parts taken from reference TRBV2 and TRBJ2-1, reads EPEVTQTPSHQVTQMGQEVILRCVPISNHLYFYWYRQILGQKVEFLVSFYNNEISEKSEIFDDQFSVERPDGSNFTLKIRSTKLEDSAMYFCASTIQGGSYNEQFFGPGTRLTVL.

This clone appeared a few times. The chain carries TRBV10-3 and TRBJ2-7; TRBD1 is a possible D gene (6 bases). Trimming cost V 6 bases and J 0 bases, with 12 bases left between them. The germline gives CDR1 ENHRY, CDR2 SYGVKD. CDR3 size: 14 residues. The CDR3 DNA sequence: TGTGCCATCAGAAGGACAGTGGACTCCTACGAGCAGTACTTC. It yields the protein CAIRRTVDSYEQYF.

This chain joins TRBV6-5 and TRBJ2-3; D possibly corresponds to TRBD1 (5 bases). V lost 8 bases and J lost 4, with 10 bases in between. The CDR3 is 12 amino acids. Germline lookup yields CDR1 MNHEY and CDR2 SVGAGI. CDR3 coding DNA: TGTGCCAGCTGGACACTACCAGATACGCAGTATTTT. This codes for CASWTLPDTQYF.

The rearrangement uses TRBV7-2 and TRBJ1-1, with TRBD1 identical over 7 bases. CDR1 and CDR2 from the germline V gene are SGHTA and FQGNSA. J gave up 0 bases and V 4 bases, and 5 bases lay outside the gene matches. This CDR3 has 15 amino acids. The chain's CDR3 is CASSSSDRLNTEAFF. CDR3 sequence (DNA): TGTGCCAGCAGCTCCTCGGACAGGTTGAACACTGAAGCTTTCTTT.

The V call is TRBV30, the J call TRBJ1-2; 9 positions agree with TRBD1. The CDR3 is 18 amino acids. Trimming took 0 bases from V and 3 from J; bases not matched to a gene: 14. Germline V gives CDR1 GTSNPN, CDR2 SVGIG (reference sequence). The CDR3 DNA reads TGTGCCTGGAGTGTACGGTGGCAGGGACAGGGTATAGACTATGGCTACACCTTC. Translating it yields CAWSVRWQGQGIDYGYTF.

The rearrangement joins TRBV6-5 to TRBJ2-1, with 7 bases matching TRBD2. After removal of 9 bases from V and 10 bases from J, the junction contained 12 bases not matched to a gene. This CDR3 is 13 amino acids long. Germline assignment: CDR1 MNHEY and CDR2 SVGAGI. CDR3 amino acids: CASKISGVGEQFF. The DNA for the CDR3 is TGTGCCAGTAAAATAAGCGGGGTTGGGGAGCAGTTCTTC.